These 22 T cell receptor beta chains originate from one sample sequenced in a study of cytomegalovirus exposure and HLA in healthy donors. The PCR had 60 Vbeta and 13 Jbeta primers. Libraries were prepared by immunoSEQ multiplex PCR; TCRdb keeps only in-frame clonotypes and omits some of them. This table holds approximately 130,000 clones, 70% to 90% found once. The source material was PBMCs. These TCRs come from a man aged 35 to 55 in good health and CMV-seronegative.

In regard to this clone: The junction does not match germline at one end; this may be a read error. The chain couples TRBV7-9 to TRBJ1-4; TRBD1 matches at 8 bases. The CDR3 length is 16 residues. Germline V CDR1 and CDR2: SEHNR, FQNEAQ (reference sequence). In DNA, the CDR3 is TGTTCCAGCAGCTTAGGCAGGGGGCGGACTAATGAAAAACTGTTTTTT. Translating gives CSSSLGRGRTNEKLFF. The variable domain in full, completed from reference TRBV7-9 and TRBJ1-4, reads DTGVSQNPRHKITKRGQNVTFRCDPISEHNRLYWYRQTLGQGPEFLTYFQNEAQLEKSRLLSDRFSAERPKGSFSTLEIQRTEQGDSAMYLCSSSLGRGRTNEKLFFGSGTQLSVL.

This clone was picked up a small number of times. CDR3 region: CASSLSLQGNEKLFF. The DNA for the CDR3 is TGTGCCAGCAGCTTATCCCTACAGGGGAATGAAAAACTGTTTTTT. This rearrangement joins TRBV11-2 to TRBJ1-4, with 7 positions matching TRBD1. V lost 2 bases and J lost 5; bases outside the gene matches: 5. The germline gives CDR1 SGHAT, CDR2 FQNNGV. The CDR3 covers 15 residues.

The chain links TRBV7-8 to TRBJ2-7; 9 nucleotides agree with TRBD1. The CDR3 is 14 residues long. Germline CDR1 reads SGHVS; CDR2 reads FQNEAQ. V lost 5 bases to trimming and J lost 3 bases; unmatched junction nucleotides: 5. The CDR3 region is CASSLDRGFYEQYF. CDR3 sequence (DNA): TGTGCCAGCAGCCTGGACAGGGGCTTCTACGAGCAGTACTTC.

As regards this clone: The junction departs from germline at one end; a sequencing error may be responsible. The rearrangement uses TRBV2 and TRBJ1-4; D uncertain. Germline V lookup: CDR1 SNHLY, CDR2 FYNNEI. CDR3 length: 12 amino acids. In DNA form, the CDR3 reads TGTGCCAGCAGCGTCCCCCCGGGGTATGCCAATTTT. This gives the protein CASSVPPGYANF.

This chain connects TRBV19 to TRBJ1-2; 8 bases line up with TRBD1. Trimming removed 8 bases from V and 4 bases from J; junction bases left unmatched: 9. The CDR3 length is 14 residues. The germline gives CDR1 LNHDA, CDR2 SQIVND (reference sequence). CDR3 loop: CASLIQDRAYGYTF. The CDR3 nucleotides read TGTGCCAGTCTCATACAGGACAGGGCCTATGGCTACACCTTC.

This sequence joins TRBV15 and TRBJ2-1; the D gene is possibly TRBD2 (5 bases). Looked up from germline, CDR1 is LNHNV and CDR2 is YYDKDF (reference sequence). Trimming took 0 bases from V and 0 from J, leaving 12 bases between them. This CDR3 is built from 17 residues. The CDR3 coding sequence is TGTGCCACCAGCAGAGATCCTCCGGGGAGCTCCTACAATGAGCAGTTCTTC. Its translation: CATSRDPPGSSYNEQFF.

The rearrangement uses TRBV2 and TRBJ1-1; 8 bases are a match to TRBD1. The CDR3 sequence is 12 residues long. The germline V gene encodes CDR1 SNHLY and CDR2 FYNNEI. The ends lost 6 bases at V and 8 bases at J; junction bases unmatched: 5. In nucleotides, the CDR3 is TGTGCCAGCAGCCCCGGGACAGGAGAAGCTTTCTTT. Translating it yields CASSPGTGEAFF. Full variable domain (missing parts from reference TRBV2 and TRBJ1-1): EPEVTQTPSHQVTQMGQEVILRCVPISNHLYFYWYRQILGQKVEFLVSFYNNEISEKSEIFDDQFSVERPDGSNFTLKIRSTKLEDSAMYFCASSPGTGEAFFGQGTRLTVV.

This clone was counted once. This chain connects TRBV2 to TRBJ2-1; TRBD2 aligns across 11 bases. This CDR3 comprises 16 residues. V trimming: 7 bases; J trimming: 6 bases; junction bases outside the gene matches: 11. Germline V gene sequence: CDR1 SNHLY, CDR2 FYNNEI. The CDR3 DNA reads TGTGCCAGCATGGGGAATAGCGGGGGGGCCCTCAATGAGCAGTTCTTC. It specifies CASMGNSGGALNEQFF.

The V call is TRBV5-1, the J call TRBJ2-2; D might be TRBD2 (5 bases). The germline V and J ends were trimmed by 6 bases and 8 bases, with 11 bases remaining between them. Germline CDR1 reads SGHRS; CDR2 reads YFSETQ. This CDR3 spans 12 amino acids. The DNA for the CDR3 is TGCGCCAGCACCCCTAGCTGGGGGGAGCTGTTTTTT. It translates to CASTPSWGELFF.

The V and J genes are TRBV10-3 and TRBJ1-5; D is perhaps TRBD1 (5 bases). CDR1 ENHRY and CDR2 SYGVKD come from the germline V gene. V was trimmed by 2 bases and J by 8 bases, leaving 7 bases between them. The CDR3 has 12 residues. For the CDR3, the DNA is TGTGCCATCAGTGAGGGGGGGGAGCCCCAGCATTTT. Its protein product is CAISEGGEPQHF.

V is TRBV7-2 and J is TRBJ1-2; the match to TRBD1 covers 10 bases. The CDR3 contains 15 residues. Germline values: CDR1 SGHTA, CDR2 FQGNSA. Unmatched junction bases numbered 6, after V lost 3 bases and J lost 5 bases. CDR3: CASSFQPGQGYGYTF. DNA for the CDR3: TGTGCCAGCAGCTTCCAGCCGGGACAGGGGTATGGCTACACCTTC.

CDR3 amino acids: CASTPDGVAYGYTF. The CDR3 coding sequence is TGTGCCAGCACTCCGGACGGGGTGGCCTATGGCTACACCTTC. This sequence joins TRBV6-6 and TRBJ1-2; D is undetermined. This CDR3 spans 14 amino acids. Germline values: CDR1 MNHNY, CDR2 SVGAGI (reference sequence). V was pared by 7 bases and J by 4 bases, with 16 bases between.

The chain employs TRBV28 and TRBJ1-1; a possible D gene is TRBD1 (6 bases). Germline CDR1 reads MDHEN; CDR2 reads SYDVKM. With 3 bases removed from V and 1 base from J, the gap between germline ends came to 12 bases. The CDR3 length is 15 residues. CDR3 nucleotides: TGTGCCAGCAGTTTCTCCGGGACATCGAACACTGAAGCTTTCTTT. Translating gives CASSFSGTSNTEAFF.

The V gene is TRBV9, the J gene TRBJ2-3; 11 nucleotides match TRBD2. CDR1 SGDLS and CDR2 YYNGEE come from the germline V gene. There are 20 residues in the CDR3. V lost 0 bases to trimming and J lost 0 bases; unmatched junction nucleotides: 12. CDR3 in DNA: TGTGCCAGCAGCGTAGTCCCCTCTACGGGACTAGCGGTAAGCACAGATACGCAGTATTTT. It is translated as CASSVVPSTGLAVSTDTQYF.

The chain combines TRBV9 with TRBJ1-6, with D possibly TRBD1 on 5 matching bases. The CDR3 covers 14 residues. CDR1 and CDR2 (germline): SGDLS, YYNGEE. Trimming shortened V by 2 bases and J by 5 bases, and 8 bases separated the two germline ends. The CDR3 is CASSVGGDNSPLHF. CDR3 nucleotides: TGTGCCAGCAGCGTCGGGGGTGATAATTCACCCCTCCACTTT.

Only one count was recorded for this clone. The chain is built from TRBV4-3 and TRBJ1-3; 8 positions agree with TRBD1. The CDR3 is 18 residues long. CDR1 LGHNA and CDR2 YSLEER come from the germline V gene. Trimming removed 0 bases from V and 1 base from J; junction bases left unmatched: 8. CDR3 DNA: TGCGCCAGCAGCCAAGATAATGTTAACAGGGGGTCTGGAAACACCATATATTTT. This gives the protein CASSQDNVNRGSGNTIYF.

Note on this clone: Other DNA sequences in the sample encode the same CDR3. This chain connects TRBV6-1 to TRBJ2-7, with TRBD1 as a possible D gene (7 bases). This CDR3 is 13 amino acids long. V dropped 4 bases and J dropped 5 bases, with 12 bases sitting between them. Germline assignment: CDR1 MNHNS and CDR2 SASEGT. The CDR3 loop reads CASSGTGGDEQYF. CDR3 sequence (DNA): TGTGCCAGCAGTGGGACAGGCGGGGACGAGCAGTACTTC.

The chain couples TRBV5-1 to TRBJ1-1; 7 bases agree with TRBD1. This CDR3 contains 15 residues. Germline trimming cut 0 bases from V and 4 bases from J; bases unmatched to any gene: 6. Germline-derived CDR1 and CDR2 are SGHRS and YFSETQ. The CDR3 sequence: CASSLAGGIGTEAFF. The CDR3 region has the DNA TGCGCCAGCAGCTTGGCAGGGGGAATTGGCACTGAAGCTTTCTTT.

The rearrangement joins TRBV5-1 to TRBJ2-1, with TRBD2 identical over 11 bases. Germline trimming cut 4 bases from V and 5 bases from J; bases unmatched to any gene: 5. This CDR3 comprises 15 residues. Per the germline V gene, CDR1 is SGHRS and CDR2 is YFSETQ. The chain's CDR3 is CASSAGTSGNNEQFF. In DNA, the CDR3 is TGCGCCAGCAGCGCCGGGACTAGCGGCAACAATGAGCAGTTCTTC.

This clone turned up a few times. The chain combines TRBV7-9 with TRBJ1-2; D unclear. CDR3 size: 14 residues. V lost 4 bases to trimming and J lost 0 bases, with 9 bases between them. Germline-derived CDR1 and CDR2 are SEHNR and FQNEAQ (reference sequence). Written as DNA, the CDR3 is TGTGCCAGCAGCTCGTACGAGGCTAACTATGGCTACACCTTC. Its protein is CASSSYEANYGYTF.

This chain links TRBV29-1 with TRBJ2-2; D is ambiguous. The germline gives CDR1 SQVTM, CDR2 ANQGSEA. There are 13 residues in the CDR3. The V end lost 7 bases, the J end lost 0 bases, and 9 bases lay between the germline ends. The CDR3 loop reads CSGGHPNTGELFF. The DNA of the CDR3 is TGCAGCGGTGGGCACCCGAACACCGGGGAGCTGTTTTTT.

This sequence joins TRBV5-8 and TRBJ1-4, with D hard to call. Trimming stripped 6 bases from V and 6 bases from J, with 15 bases between. The CDR3 spans 14 residues. The germline V gene has CDR1 SGHTS and CDR2 YDEGEE. As DNA, the CDR3 is TGTGCCAGCACCTGGCGGGGTTTAGATGAAAAACTGTTTTTT. This translates into CASTWRGLDEKLFF.